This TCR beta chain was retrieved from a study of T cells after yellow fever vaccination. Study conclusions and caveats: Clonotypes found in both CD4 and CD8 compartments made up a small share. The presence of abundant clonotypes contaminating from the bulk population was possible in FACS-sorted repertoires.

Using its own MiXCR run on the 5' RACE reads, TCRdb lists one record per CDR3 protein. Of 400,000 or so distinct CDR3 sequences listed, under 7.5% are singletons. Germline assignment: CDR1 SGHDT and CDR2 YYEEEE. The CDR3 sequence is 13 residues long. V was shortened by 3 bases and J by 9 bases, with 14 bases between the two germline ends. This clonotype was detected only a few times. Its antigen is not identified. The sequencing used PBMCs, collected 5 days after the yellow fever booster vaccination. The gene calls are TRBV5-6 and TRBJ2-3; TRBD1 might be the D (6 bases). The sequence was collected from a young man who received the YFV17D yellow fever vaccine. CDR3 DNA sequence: TGTGCCAGCAGCTCACGGTCAGGGGCGACGCAGTATTTT. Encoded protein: CASSSRSGATQYF.